The clone carrying this T cell receptor (beta chain) has ten or more counts. Its antigen is not known. These data come from a study of regulatory T cells in long-lasting Graves disease. Study-level findings and limits: Favoring TRBV28, TRBJ1-2 and TRBJ2-5 was a feature seen in persistent disease.

V lost 0 bases to trimming and J lost 2 bases, with 22 bases between them. The CDR3 has 19 residues. Germline V gene sequence: CDR1 MDHEN, CDR2 SYDVKM. iRepertoire HTBI primers and Arm-PCR of CDR3 regions built TCR beta libraries. TCRdb redid the calling of the multiplex PCR reads with MiXCR, one entry per CDR3 protein. The table lists roughly 300,000 distinct CDR3 sequences, 15% to 20% of them singletons. Time point here: persistent/refractory GD, antithyroid drugs over 5 years with positive TRAb. Making the TCR library involved RNA that had been extracted from PBMCs. The sequence was obtained from a female donor with Graves disease. The chain uses TRBV28 and TRBJ2-5; a possible D gene is TRBD2 (7 bases). Sample: peripheral blood mononuclear cells (PBMCs), taken when the disease was refractory, from a patient treated with antithyroid drugs. The CDR3 DNA sequence: TGTGCCAGCAGTTTATGGGGGGGGCGGGAGACGGGACTACAAGAGACCCAGTACTTC. Amino acid sequence: CASSLWGGRETGLQETQYF. Full variable domain (outside the CDR3, taken from reference TRBV28 and TRBJ2-5): DVKVTQSSRYLVKRTGEKVFLECVQDMDHENMFWYRQDPGLGLRLIYFSYDVKMKEKGDIPEGYSVSREKKERFSLILESASTNQTSMYLCASSLWGGRETGLQETQYFGPGTRLLVL.